This T cell receptor (beta chain) was recorded in a study of blood T cell repertoires in COVID-19 (TCRdb year 2020). Turning to the overall study: Samples from collaborators originated in the United States, Italy and Spain and spanned both the acute and convalescent phases of COVID-19. Samples were obtained from the ongoing ImmuneRACE study (first 160 participants) and from 1,254 subjects provided by 6 global collaborators. HLA class I and class II types, where available, came from metadata supplied by the sample provider rather than from assay-based typing. The material from the prospective study consisted of cDNA or gDNA derived from T cells, B-cell-depleted T cells, or PBMCs. Sample metadata almost always included a de-identified subject ID, COVID-19 status, age in years and sex. Subjects who had been exposed to COVID-19, were actively infected with it, or had recovered from it provided the deeply sampled blood TCRbeta repertoires that made up the dataset. The repertoires were released in a freely available public database intended as a resource for research on the immune response to SARS-CoV-2. Results the study describes overall, beyond this receptor: The amount of clinical and demographic metadata varied by source and participant and was provided uncurated.

As regards this clone: It has no known antigen specificity. No base quality information exists; no much larger clone differs at one position.

One collaborating source in Seattle enrolled patients during active infection and followed them longitudinally through the course of disease. Each collaborating institution followed its own protocols to collect whole blood in K2EDTA tubes. Collaborator samples were shipped for TCRbeta analysis as frozen whole blood, isolated PBMCs, or DNA extracted from either sample type. TCRbeta CDR3 regions were amplified from genomic DNA by means of the immunoSEQ Assay, a bias-controlled multiplex PCR. On the study's bioinformatics: Nucleated cell counts per sample were estimated from amplification of reference gene primers within the assay. Sequence reads were collapsed and filtered to measure the absolute abundance of every unique TCRbeta CDR3 rearrangement. For each sample, productive Simpson clonality was calculated by taking the square root of Simpson's diversity index across productive rearrangements. This immuneACCESS table, as held by TCRdb, lists in-frame sequences with V and J called but not all clones. Of the missing ones, under half trace to an unresolved V gene in checked studies; the others have no known cause. V, J and clone size are taken as reported in that table, and D and trimming were inferred from the DNA itself. The sample table shows 170,000 or so clones, and around 87% are seen once. The ten most abundant clones make up 0.45% to 0.6% of the sample.

Trimming removed 6 bases from V and 0 bases from J, leaving 9 bases between the germline ends. The CDR3 has 14 amino acids, counting the end cysteine and phenylalanine. Only the CDR3 portion is preserved as DNA: 42 bases, with reading frame beginning at the first base. From the germline V gene, CDR1 is SGHTA and CDR2 is FQGNSA. Recombination connected TRBV7-2 to TRBJ1-3, with the D gene not clear enough to name. The sample taken for sequencing was peripheral blood. This clonotype was sampled from a man in his fifties or sixties with COVID-19, enrolled during active disease. The bases are TGTGCCAGCAGGTCCGTCGGCTCTGGAAACACCATATATTTT. It is translated as CASRSVGSGNTIYF.